Below, 9 T cell receptor beta chains from the same sample are listed, as sequenced in a study of spatial heterogeneity in lung cancer. One entry per CDR3 protein results from TCRdb running MiXCR on the 5' RACE reads. The data show under 1,500 distinct CDR3 sequences, roughly a quarter seen once. As for time point: blood at routine non-recurrence follow-up after resection. Source: PBMCs, taken at follow-up. These receptors were obtained from a male donor with early-stage non-small cell lung cancer.

In this sample, this clonotype turned up a few times. The DNA for the CDR3 is TGTGCCAGCAGTTACGGCGGGGGGGCCGGCGGCGAGCAGTACTTC. It codes for CASSYGGGAGGEQYF. The rearrangement uses TRBV6-5 and TRBJ2-7; 9 nucleotides agree with TRBD2. Trimming removed 2 bases from V and 6 bases from J; junction bases left unmatched: 8. This CDR3 is 15 amino acids long. Looked up from germline, CDR1 is MNHEY and CDR2 is SVGAGI.

V and J are TRBV29-1 and TRBJ1-1; D may be TRBD1 (5 bases). The V gene's germline CDR1 is SQVTM and CDR2 ANQGSEA. There are 14 residues in the CDR3. Trimming cost V 5 bases and J 0 bases, with 13 bases left between them. CDR3 in DNA: TGCAGCGTTCTACCATTGGGGCTGAACACTGAAGCTTTCTTT. This translates into CSVLPLGLNTEAFF. Full variable domain (missing parts from reference TRBV29-1 and TRBJ1-1): SAVISQKPSRDICQRGTSLTIQCQVDSQVTMMFWYRQQPGQSLTLIATANQGSEATYESGFVIDKFPISRPNLTFSTLTVSNMSPEDSSIYLCSVLPLGLNTEAFFGQGTRLTVV.

By share, this clonotype ranks as large. The rearrangement links TRBV27 to TRBJ2-1, with D possibly being TRBD2 (6 bases). Trimming pared 3 bases from V and 2 bases from J, leaving 11 bases between. The CDR3 is 15 residues long. From germline, CDR1 is MNHEY and CDR2 SMNVEV (reference sequence). DNA for the CDR3: TGTGCCAGCAGTTTGGCGGGACCAGCCTACAATGAGCAGTTCTTC. It is translated as CASSLAGPAYNEQFF.

This clonotype is judged large. The V and J genes are TRBV12-3 or TRBV12-4 and TRBJ1-1, with 11 nucleotides matching TRBD1. The CDR3 sequence is 14 residues long. V shed 7 bases and J 5 bases; nucleotides not matched to a gene: 6. The CDR3 region has the DNA TGTGCCAGCACTATTGGGACAGGGGGGACTGAAGCTTTCTTT. This gives the protein CASTIGTGGTEAFF.

V and J are TRBV5-1 and TRBJ1-2; D remains ambiguous. CDR3 size: 14 residues. Between the trimmed V and J ends, which lost 0 bases and 6 bases, there was a span of 12 bases. CDR1 is SGHRS and CDR2 is YFSETQ in the germline V gene. The CDR3 is CASSLGGGKDGYTF. The CDR3 DNA follows: TGCGCCAGCAGCTTGGGTGGAGGGAAGGATGGCTACACCTTC. The variable domain in full, with the rest retrieved from reference TRBV5-1 and TRBJ1-2, is KAGVTQTPRYLIKTRGQQVTLSCSPISGHRSVSWYQQTPGQGLQFLFEYFSETQRNKGNFPGRFSGRQFSNSRSEMNVSTLELGDSALYLCASSLGGGKDGYTFGSGTRLTVV.

CDR3 nucleotide sequence: TGTGCCAGCAGCCCCCGGGACAACTCCTACGAGCAGTACTTC. Its translation: CASSPRDNSYEQYF. This chain uses TRBV9 with TRBJ2-7, with TRBD1 as a possible D gene (6 bases). V lost 4 bases to trimming and J lost 0 bases, with 11 bases between them. The germline CDR1 and CDR2 sequences are SGDLS and YYNGEE. There are 14 residues in the CDR3.

V is TRBV5-1 and J is TRBJ2-2; D is undetermined. CDR1 and CDR2 (germline): SGHRS, YFSETQ. CDR3 size: 12 residues. Trimming removed 8 bases at V and 4 bases at J, with 9 bases between. The DNA for the CDR3 is TGCGCCAGTTTGGCCGGCACCGGGGAGCTGTTTTTT. It is translated as CASLAGTGELFF.

This clonotype was observed many times. The CDR3 sequence is CASSQDLGDTEAFF. The DNA of the CDR3 is TGCGCCAGCAGCCAAGATCTGGGGGACACTGAAGCTTTCTTT. The V and J genes are TRBV4-3 and TRBJ1-1, with a weak D call TRBD1 (5 bases). The germline V and J ends were trimmed by 0 bases and 3 bases, with 8 bases remaining between them. The CDR3 extends over 14 amino acids. CDR1 and CDR2 (germline): LGHNA, YSLEER.

The table lists this clonotype with a count of one. The chain carries TRBV7-2 and TRBJ2-2; D unclear. V lost 2 bases and J 6 bases, leaving 7 bases between the germline ends. The CDR3 sequence is 13 residues long. The germline V gene has CDR1 SGHTA and CDR2 FQGNSA. The CDR3 reads CASSLHGSGELFF. The CDR3 nucleotides read TGTGCCAGCAGCTTACACGGTTCCGGGGAGCTGTTTTTT.